This T cell receptor (beta chain) was identified in a study of blood T cell repertoires in COVID-19. Across the whole study: Italy, Spain and the United States were the sources of the convalescent and acute COVID-19 samples. Nucleic acid was either cDNA or gDNA, and it came from T cells, B-cell-depleted T cells, or PBMCs.

The length of the CDR3 is 15 residues. The junction had 7 bases not matched to a gene; V was cut back by 0 bases and J by 6 bases. CDR1 is MNHEY and CDR2 is SVGAGI in the germline V gene. Source study methods: Scientists estimated how many nucleated cells there were by amplifying reference gene primers. Sequenced by immunoSEQ multiplex PCR; TCRdb stores in-frame clones only, minus some. For V, J and clone size, that table is used; D and trimming come from the DNA. This sample has nearly 70,000 clones, with approximately 78% found just once. The receptor was derived from an elderly woman with acute or convalescent COVID-19. J is TRBJ1-2 and V is TRBV6-5; 7 positions agree with TRBD1. Sequenced: peripheral blood. The CDR3 nucleotides read TGTGCCAGCAGTTACTCGCGACAGGGTAGTAATGGCTACACCTTC. This translates into CASSYSRQGSNGYTF.